This T cell receptor (beta chain) was identified in a study of blood T cell repertoires in COVID-19. This CDR3 has 16 residues. J gave up 1 base and V 4 bases, and 8 bases lay outside the gene matches. In germline, CDR1 is KGHSH, CDR2 LQKENI. Sequenced by immunoSEQ multiplex PCR; TCRdb stores in-frame clones only, minus some. The table lists around 150,000 clones, 70% to 85% of them singletons, with about 24% in the top ten. J is TRBJ2-7 and V is TRBV18; 9 nucleotides align to TRBD2. The sequencing sample was made of peripheral blood. This receptor was identified in a woman aged 80 or over with acute or convalescent COVID-19. DNA for the CDR3: TGTGCCAGCTCACAGACCGGGACTAGCAGTTCCTACGAGCAGTACTTC. It encodes CASSQTGTSSSYEQYF.